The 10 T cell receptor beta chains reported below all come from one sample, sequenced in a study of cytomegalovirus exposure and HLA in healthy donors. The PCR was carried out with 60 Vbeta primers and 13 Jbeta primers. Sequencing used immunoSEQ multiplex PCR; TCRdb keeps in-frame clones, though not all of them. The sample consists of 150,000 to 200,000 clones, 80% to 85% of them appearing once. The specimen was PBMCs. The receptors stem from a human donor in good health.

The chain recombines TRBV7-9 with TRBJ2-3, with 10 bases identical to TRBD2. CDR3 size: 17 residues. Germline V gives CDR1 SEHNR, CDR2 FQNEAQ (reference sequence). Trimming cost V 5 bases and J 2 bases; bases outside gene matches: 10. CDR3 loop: CASSPIAGGLVTDTQYF. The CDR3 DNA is TGTGCCAGCAGCCCCATAGCGGGGGGCCTCGTCACAGATACGCAGTATTTT. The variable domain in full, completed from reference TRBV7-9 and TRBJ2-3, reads DTGVSQNPRHKITKRGQNVTFRCDPISEHNRLYWYRQTLGQGPEFLTYFQNEAQLEKSRLLSDRFSAERPKGSFSTLEIQRTEQGDSAMYLCASSPIAGGLVTDTQYFGPGTRLTVL.

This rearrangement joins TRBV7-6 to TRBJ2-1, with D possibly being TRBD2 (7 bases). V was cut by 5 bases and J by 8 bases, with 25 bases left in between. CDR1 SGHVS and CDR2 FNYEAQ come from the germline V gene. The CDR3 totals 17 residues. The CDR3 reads CASSLRVGGASIDEQFF. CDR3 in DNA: TGTGCCAGCAGCCTCCGAGTAGGGGGGGCCTCGATCGATGAGCAGTTCTTC.

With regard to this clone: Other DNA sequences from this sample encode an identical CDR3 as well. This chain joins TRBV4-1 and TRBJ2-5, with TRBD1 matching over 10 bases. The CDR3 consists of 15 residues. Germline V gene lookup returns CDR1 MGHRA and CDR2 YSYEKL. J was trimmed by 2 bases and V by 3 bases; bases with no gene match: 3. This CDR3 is CASSHPGQGQETQYF. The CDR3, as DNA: TGCGCCAGCAGCCATCCGGGACAGGGGCAAGAGACCCAGTACTTC.

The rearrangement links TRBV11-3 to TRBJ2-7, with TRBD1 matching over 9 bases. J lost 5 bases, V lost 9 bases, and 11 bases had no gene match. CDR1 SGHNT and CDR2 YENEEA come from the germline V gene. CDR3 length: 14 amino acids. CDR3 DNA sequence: TGTGCCAGAATCTCCGGGACAGGGAGCCACGAGCAGTACTTC. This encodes CARISGTGSHEQYF.

CDR3 sequence: CASSFSAATYEQYF. The DNA of the CDR3 is TGTGCCAGCAGCTTTTCGGCGGCTACCTACGAGCAGTACTTC. The chain has TRBV5-6 and TRBJ2-7; the D is unclear. The V gene lost 2 bases and the J gene lost 2 bases, with 11 bases spanning the gap. CDR3 size: 14 residues. The germline V gene encodes CDR1 SGHDT and CDR2 YYEEEE.

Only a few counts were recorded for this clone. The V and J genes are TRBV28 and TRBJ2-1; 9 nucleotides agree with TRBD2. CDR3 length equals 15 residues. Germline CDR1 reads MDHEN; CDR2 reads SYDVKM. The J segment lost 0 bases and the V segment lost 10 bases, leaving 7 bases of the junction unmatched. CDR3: CATTLAGSSYNEQFF. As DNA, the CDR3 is TGTGCCACCACTCTAGCGGGGAGCTCCTACAATGAGCAGTTCTTC. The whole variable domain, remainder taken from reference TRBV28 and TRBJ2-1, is DVKVTQSSRYLVKRTGEKVFLECVQDMDHENMFWYRQDPGLGLRLIYFSYDVKMKEKGDIPEGYSVSREKKERFSLILESASTNQTSMYLCATTLAGSSYNEQFFGPGTRLTVL.

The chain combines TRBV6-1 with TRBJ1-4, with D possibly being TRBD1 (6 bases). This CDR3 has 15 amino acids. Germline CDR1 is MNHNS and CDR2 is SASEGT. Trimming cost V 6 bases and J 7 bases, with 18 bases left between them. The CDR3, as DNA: TGTGCCAGCAGGGGGGTGAGGGGGTTGAGTGAAAAACTGTTTTTT. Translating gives CASRGVRGLSEKLFF.

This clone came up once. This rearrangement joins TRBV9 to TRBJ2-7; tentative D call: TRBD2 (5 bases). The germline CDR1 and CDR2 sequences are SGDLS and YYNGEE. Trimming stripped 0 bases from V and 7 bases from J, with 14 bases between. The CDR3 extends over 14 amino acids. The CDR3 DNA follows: TGTGCCAGCAGCGTAGGGACGGTTACGGGAGAGCAGTACTTC. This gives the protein CASSVGTVTGEQYF.

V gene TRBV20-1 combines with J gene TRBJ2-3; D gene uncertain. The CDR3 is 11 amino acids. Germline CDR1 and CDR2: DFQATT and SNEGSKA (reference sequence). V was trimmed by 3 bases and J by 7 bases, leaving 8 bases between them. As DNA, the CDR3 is TGCAGTGCTAGTTCCGACTATACGCAGTATTTT. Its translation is CSASSDYTQYF.

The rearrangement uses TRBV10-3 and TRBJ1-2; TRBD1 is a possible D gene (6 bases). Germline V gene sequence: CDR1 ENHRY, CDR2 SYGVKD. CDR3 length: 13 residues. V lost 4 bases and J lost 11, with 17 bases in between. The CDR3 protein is CAISAEQGTTYTF. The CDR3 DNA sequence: TGTGCCATCAGTGCGGAACAGGGAACCACATACACCTTC.